Presented here are 17 T cell receptor beta chains from one specimen sequenced in a study of OX40 agonist ivuxolimab in advanced cancers. Sequenced by immunoSEQ multiplex PCR; TCRdb stores in-frame clones only, minus some. The table lists approximately 49,000 clones, 85% of them singletons. The material sequenced was CD4+ or CD8+ T cells sorted from blood, taken in a trial of the OX40 agonist ivuxolimab. The receptor set was obtained from an adult with an advanced solid tumor such as melanoma, head and neck, liver or kidney cancer.

The chain is built from TRBV18 and TRBJ2-3, with a weak D call TRBD2 (6 bases). Germline lookup yields CDR1 KGHSH and CDR2 LQKENI. Trimming took 6 bases from V and 11 from J, leaving 12 bases between them. The CDR3 runs to 11 residues. The CDR3 bases are TGTGCCAGCTCCCCCTCGGGGGAGCAGTATTTT. It yields the protein CASSPSGEQYF.

A remark on this clone: This clone may be a read error of a much larger clone one base away. The identical CDR3 is also encoded by other nucleotide sequences in the sample. The chain couples TRBV10-3 to TRBJ2-5, with 8 bases matching TRBD1. There are 16 residues in the CDR3. Germline V lookup: CDR1 ENHRY, CDR2 SYGVKD. The V and J ends lost 3 bases and 3 bases, in that order; junction bases with no gene match: 9. CDR3 sequence: CAISDNGGTGEETQYF. CDR3 coding DNA: TGTGCCATCAGTGATAATGGTGGGACAGGAGAAGAGACCCAGTACTTC.

The chain has TRBV7-8 and TRBJ2-6; 12 bases map to TRBD1. The junction had 9 bases not matched to a gene; V was cut back by 5 bases and J by 4 bases. The CDR3 consists of 18 residues. Looked up from germline, CDR1 is SGHVS and CDR2 is FQNEAQ. In DNA, the CDR3 is TGTGCCAGCAGCCGTGGGACAGGGGGCACTAGCGGGGCCAACGTCCTGACTTTC. It specifies CASSRGTGGTSGANVLTF.

The chain uses TRBV7-3 and TRBJ2-5; a possible D gene is TRBD1 (5 bases). The CDR3 is 18 amino acids. Per the germline V gene, CDR1 is SGHTA and CDR2 is FQGTGA. Trimming left V 5 bases short and J 0 bases short, with 22 bases between. In DNA form, the CDR3 reads TGTGCCAGCAGCCCCACACGACAGCCCACTGACAACCAAGAGACCCAGTACTTC. Translated, it gives CASSPTRQPTDNQETQYF.

In its sample, this clone was seen a few times. V usage is TRBV27 and J usage is TRBJ1-2; D unresolved. The CDR3 is made up of 14 amino acids. V dropped 4 bases and J dropped 2 bases, with 11 bases sitting between them. Germline loops: CDR1 MNHEY, CDR2 SMNVEV (reference sequence). CDR3 bases: TGTGCCAGCAGTTCCCGGACGGGAAACTATGGCTACACCTTC. The encoded protein is CASSSRTGNYGYTF.

This rearrangement joins TRBV2 to TRBJ2-1, with D hard to call. Deletions cut 6 bases from V and 8 bases from J, with 5 bases between. This CDR3 contains 10 residues. Germline loops: CDR1 SNHLY, CDR2 FYNNEI. In nucleotides, the CDR3 is TGTGCCAGCAGGGGGTATGAGCAGTTCTTC. Protein product: CASRGYEQFF. Full variable domain (rest looked up from reference TRBV2 and TRBJ2-1): EPEVTQTPSHQVTQMGQEVILRCVPISNHLYFYWYRQILGQKVEFLVSFYNNEISEKSEIFDDQFSVERPDGSNFTLKIRSTKLEDSAMYFCASRGYEQFFGPGTRLTVL.

This clone was detected only a few times. This chain connects TRBV6-4 to TRBJ1-1; D gene uncertain. The CDR3 is 15 amino acids. The V end was cut by 6 bases, the J end by 0 bases, with 14 bases between. Looked up from germline, CDR1 is MRHNA and CDR2 is SNTAGT. The CDR3 DNA is TGTGCCAGCAGAGAAAACTTCCAGCTGAACACTGAAGCTTTCTTT. This sequence encodes CASRENFQLNTEAFF.

This clone was seen a few times. The chain uses TRBV9 and TRBJ1-6; weak D call: TRBD1 (5 bases). CDR1 and CDR2 from the germline V gene are SGDLS and YYNGEE. This CDR3 has 17 residues. V lost 4 bases and J 6 bases, leaving 20 bases between the germline ends. CDR3: CASSPSWGIGINSPLHF. CDR3 sequence (DNA): TGTGCCAGCAGCCCCTCATGGGGGATAGGGATTAATTCACCCCTCCACTTT.

The chain is built from TRBV29-1 and TRBJ1-2; D might be TRBD1 (6 bases). CDR3 size: 14 residues. V was pared by 4 bases and J by 3 bases, with 15 bases between. Germline loops: CDR1 SQVTM, CDR2 ANQGSEA. CDR3 in DNA: TGCAGCGTTGCTGGCGCAGGGGATGACTATGGCTACACCTTC. Translating gives CSVAGAGDDYGYTF.

A word on this clone: The sample has other DNA sequences that encode this CDR3 too. V is TRBV9 and J is TRBJ2-3; D not certain. The ends were cut back, 0 bases at V and 2 bases at J, with 7 bases in the middle. The CDR3 has 14 amino acids. The germline CDR1 and CDR2 sequences are SGDLS and YYNGEE. In DNA, the CDR3 is TGTGCCAGCAGCGTAGCCGGCTCCACAGATACGCAGTATTTT. Its protein product is CASSVAGSTDTQYF.

This clone was picked up one time. The chain is built from TRBV19 and TRBJ2-2; TRBD2 matches at 12 bases. Losses at the gene ends were 1 base for V and 6 bases for J; bases not matched to a gene: 0. Germline lookup yields CDR1 LNHDA and CDR2 SQIVND (reference sequence). CDR3 length: 15 residues. The CDR3 here is CASSIGLAGAGELFF. CDR3 bases: TGTGCCAGTAGTATAGGACTAGCGGGGGCCGGGGAGCTGTTTTTT.

The V and J genes are TRBV27 and TRBJ1-1, with 11 bases that match TRBD1. Losses at the gene ends were 3 bases for V and 5 bases for J; bases not matched to a gene: 2. The CDR3 contains 14 residues. CDR1 and CDR2 (germline): MNHEY, SMNVEV (reference sequence). CDR3 in amino acids: CASSFGTGGTEAFF. In nucleotides, the CDR3 is TGTGCCAGCAGTTTTGGGACAGGGGGAACTGAAGCTTTCTTT.

The V gene is TRBV6-6, the J gene TRBJ2-3; 9 positions match TRBD1. The CDR3 is 15 residues long. With V trimmed by 4 bases and J by 1 base, 3 bases remained unmatched. Germline assignment: CDR1 MNHNY and CDR2 SVGAGI (reference sequence). The CDR3 DNA is TGTGCCAGCAGTTGGGGGGACAGGGGCACAGATACGCAGTATTTT. Translated, it gives CASSWGDRGTDTQYF.

This chain links TRBV7-3 with TRBJ2-2, with D perhaps given as TRBD1 or TRBD2 (6 bases each). The CDR3 sequence is 16 residues long. V was pared by 5 bases and J by 7 bases, with 20 bases between. CDR1 is SGHTA and CDR2 is FQGTGA in the germline V gene. CDR3 coding DNA: TGTGCCAGCAGCCCTGCCGGGGGCGTAAGGGGCGGGGAGCTGTTTTTT. Translating gives CASSPAGGVRGGELFF. The full variable domain, its missing parts supplied by reference TRBV7-3 and TRBJ2-2, is GAGVSQTPSNKVTEKGKYVELRCDPISGHTALYWYRQSLGQGPEFLIYFQGTGAADDSGLPNDRFFAVRPEGSVSTLKIQRTERGDSAVYLCASSPAGGVRGGELFFGEGSRLTVL.

The chain couples TRBV5-8 to TRBJ2-1; 10 nucleotides line up with TRBD1. The trim removed 3 bases at V and 8 bases at J, leaving 8 bases unmatched. This CDR3 comprises 15 residues. Germline-derived CDR1 and CDR2 are SGHTS and YDEGEE. The CDR3 here is CASSSRQGAWYEQFF. In DNA form, the CDR3 reads TGTGCCAGCAGCTCTAGACAGGGGGCTTGGTATGAGCAGTTCTTC. Looking up the rest from reference TRBV5-8 and TRBJ2-1 gives the full variable domain: EAGVTQSPTHLIKTRGQQATLRCSPISGHTSVYWYQQALGLGLQFLLWYDEGEERNRGNFPPRFSGRQFPNYSSELNVNALELEDSALYLCASSSRQGAWYEQFFGPGTRLTVL.

The gene calls are TRBV15 and TRBJ1-1; no clear D. The CDR3 is 15 amino acids. The V end lost 1 base, the J end lost 3 bases, and 12 bases lay between the germline ends. CDR1 is LNHNV, CDR2 YYDKDF, per germline (reference sequence). Here the CDR3 DNA reads TGTGCCACCAGCAGAGGGAAGGGTAGGGACACTGAAGCTTTCTTT. This gives the protein CATSRGKGRDTEAFF.

This sequence joins TRBV6-5 and TRBJ2-7; D might be TRBD1 or TRBD2, each matching 5 bases. With 10 bases removed from V and 1 base from J, the gap between germline ends came to 14 bases. This CDR3 has 13 residues. CDR1 and CDR2 (germline): MNHEY, SVGAGI. The DNA of the CDR3 is TGTGCCACATGGGGGACGGAATCCTACGAGCAGTACTTC. Its protein product is CATWGTESYEQYF.